The 29 T cell receptor beta chains below all came from one sample that was sequenced in a study of cytomegalovirus exposure and HLA in healthy donors. PCR amplification relied on 60 Vbeta primers (plus 13 Jbeta primers). Sequencing used immunoSEQ multiplex PCR; TCRdb keeps in-frame clones, though not all of them. The data show about 170,000 clones, 60% to 80% seen once. Sequencing was done on a sample of PBMCs. The receptors were sampled from a man aged 40-49 years in good health and CMV-seronegative.

The chain employs TRBV7-2 and TRBJ2-6; the match to TRBD2 covers 7 bases. The CDR3 runs 16 residues. Germline CDR1 and CDR2: SGHTA and FQGNSA. After removal of 2 bases from V and 2 bases from J, the junction contained 3 bases not matched to a gene. This CDR3 is CASSLSAGAGANVLTF. The CDR3 DNA sequence: TGTGCCAGCAGCTTATCTGCGGGGGCTGGGGCCAACGTCCTGACTTTC.

The chain uses TRBV7-8 and TRBJ1-3; weak D call: TRBD1 (5 bases). This CDR3 comprises 16 residues. V lost 1 base and J lost 4, with 14 bases in between. Germline V gives CDR1 SGHVS, CDR2 FQNEAQ. This CDR3 is CASSLVGGDLGNTIYF. Here the CDR3 DNA reads TGTGCCAGCAGCTTAGTGGGGGGGGATTTGGGAAACACCATATATTTT.

The chain couples TRBV2 to TRBJ2-7; maybe TRBD1 (6 bases). The ends were cut back, 10 bases at V and 4 bases at J, with 14 bases in the middle. This CDR3 comprises 12 residues. CDR1 is SNHLY, CDR2 FYNNEI, per germline. CDR3 loop: CANKRTAYEQYF. The CDR3 bases are TGTGCCAACAAGCGGACAGCTTACGAGCAGTACTTC.

The rearrangement links TRBV5-1 to TRBJ2-3; no firm D call. Per the germline V gene, CDR1 is SGHRS and CDR2 is YFSETQ. Trimming stripped 0 bases from V and 4 bases from J, with 3 bases between. The CDR3 length is 12 residues. The CDR3 bases are TGCGCCAGCAGCTTGGCCGCAGATACGCAGTATTTT. It codes for CASSLAADTQYF.

This clone appeared a single time. The genes are TRBV13 and TRBJ2-7, with TRBD2 as a possible D gene (6 bases). The CDR3 extends over 15 amino acids. Between the trimmed V and J ends, which lost 5 bases and 3 bases, there was a span of 17 bases. CDR1 is PRHDT and CDR2 is FYEKMQ in the germline V gene (reference sequence). CDR3: CASSLGAGSRYEQYF. CDR3 in DNA: TGTGCCAGCAGCCTGGGAGCCGGGAGCCGCTACGAGCAGTACTTC.

The sample holds a few counts of this clone. The same CDR3 is also encoded by other DNA sequences in this sample. The chain employs TRBV29-1 and TRBJ2-7; D perhaps matches TRBD1 (6 bases). The CDR3 spans 12 residues. Trimming removed 4 bases at V and 0 bases at J, with 7 bases between. The germline V gene has CDR1 SQVTM and CDR2 ANQGSEA. The CDR3 protein is CSVADSSYEQYF. The CDR3 DNA sequence: TGCAGCGTTGCGGACAGCTCCTACGAGCAGTACTTC.

In DNA, the CDR3 is TGTGCCAGCAGCGCCGCGGACAGAGACAACTATGGCTACACCTTC. Amino acid sequence: CASSAADRDNYGYTF. The chain has TRBV9 and TRBJ1-2, with D maybe TRBD1 (6 bases). There are 15 residues in the CDR3. The germline V gene encodes CDR1 SGDLS and CDR2 YYNGEE. Trimming cost V 3 bases and J 2 bases, with 14 bases left between them.

A note on this clone: At one of its ends the junction is not consistent with the germline gene, which may arise from a read error. V and J are TRBV10-3 and TRBJ2-7; 10 bases are a match to TRBD2. Germline V gives CDR1 ENHRY, CDR2 SYGVKD. The CDR3 loop spans 14 amino acids. The CDR3 sequence is CAIRYSGGADERYF. The CDR3 DNA reads as TGTGCCATCAGATACAGCGGGGGGGCAGATGAGCGGTACTTC.

Remarks on this clone: A junction boundary mismatches the germline segment, possibly from a read error. This CDR3 is also generated by other DNA sequences in the sample. The V gene is TRBV30, the J gene TRBJ2-5; D not certain. The CDR3 is 12 residues long. CDR1 and CDR2 (germline): GTSNPN, SVGIG (reference sequence). CDR3 nucleotides: TGTGCCTGGAGTGTAGCCAAAGAAACCCAGTACTTC. Encoded protein: CAWSVAKETQYF.

The V gene is TRBV6-5, the J gene TRBJ1-3; the D is unclear. The V and J ends lost 5 bases and 0 bases respectively, with 8 bases between them. The CDR3 extends over 14 amino acids. From germline, CDR1 is MNHEY and CDR2 SVGAGI. CDR3 sequence: CASSAVDSGNTIYF. DNA of the CDR3: TGTGCCAGCAGTGCAGTCGACTCTGGAAACACCATATATTTT.

The chain combines TRBV4-2 with TRBJ2-3; D unresolved. The germline gives CDR1 LGHNA, CDR2 YNFKEQ. This CDR3 has 14 amino acids. Between the trimmed V and J ends, which lost 3 bases and 2 bases, there was a span of 9 bases. In nucleotides, the CDR3 is TGTGCCAGCAGCCAGAGTTATGACACAGATACGCAGTATTTT. Translation gives CASSQSYDTDTQYF.

V and J are TRBV7-9 and TRBJ2-5, with D maybe TRBD1 (6 bases). V was shortened by 5 bases and J by 2 bases, with 12 bases between the two germline ends. The CDR3 loop spans 14 amino acids. Germline V gives CDR1 SEHNR, CDR2 FQNEAQ (reference sequence). The CDR3, as DNA: TGTGCCAGCAGCCCGCGGACAGCTCAAGAGACCCAGTACTTC. Amino acids: CASSPRTAQETQYF.

The chain carries TRBV6-5 and TRBJ2-7, with a possible D match to TRBD1 (7 bases). Trimming left V 2 bases short and J 0 bases short, with 14 bases between. CDR1 is MNHEY and CDR2 is SVGAGI in the germline V gene. The CDR3 extends over 16 amino acids. This CDR3 is CASSYTGDSLSYEQYF. The CDR3 bases are TGTGCCAGCAGTTACACGGGGGACAGCCTCTCCTACGAGCAGTACTTC.

The V gene is TRBV30, the J gene TRBJ2-2; TRBD1 agrees at 11 bases. CDR3 length equals 15 residues. With V trimmed by 3 bases and J by 6 bases, 6 bases remained unmatched. Germline CDR1 reads GTSNPN; CDR2 reads SVGIG (reference sequence). The CDR3 coding sequence is TGTGCCTGGAGCGCAGGACAGGGGGCGCCCGGGGAGCTGTTTTTT. Residues: CAWSAGQGAPGELFF.

The chain carries TRBV5-4 and TRBJ2-5, with unresolved D. The ends were cut back, 7 bases at V and 1 base at J, with 8 bases in the middle. CDR3 length: 12 amino acids. Germline CDR1 reads SGHNT; CDR2 reads YYREEE (reference sequence). The DNA for the CDR3 is TGTGCCAGCTCTGCGGCCCAAGAGACCCAGTACTTC. It yields the protein CASSAAQETQYF.

The chain has TRBV9 and TRBJ2-1; the D is unclear. Germline V gene data show CDR1 as SGDLS and CDR2 as YYNGEE. The length of the CDR3 is 16 residues. V lost 4 bases, J lost 0 bases, and 14 bases lay in between. The CDR3 DNA is TGTGCCAGCAGCTTTAGGTCCCGGAGCTCCTACAATGAGCAGTTCTTC. Its translation: CASSFRSRSSYNEQFF. Filled out from reference TRBV9 and TRBJ2-1, the complete variable domain reads DSGVTQTPKHLITATGQRVTLRCSPRSGDLSVYWYQQSLDQGLQFLIQYYNGEERAKGNILERFSAQQFPDLHSELNLSSLELGDSALYFCASSFRSRSSYNEQFFGPGTRLTVL.

This chain joins TRBV7-8 and TRBJ2-7, with D unresolved. Germline CDR1 is SGHVS and CDR2 is FQNEAQ. The CDR3 sequence is 14 residues long. V dropped 4 bases and J dropped 2 bases, with 12 bases sitting between them. The CDR3 sequence: CASSSEVLPYEQYF. As DNA, the CDR3 is TGTGCCAGCAGCTCCGAGGTACTCCCCTACGAGCAGTACTTC. The full variable domain, rest sourced from reference TRBV7-8 and TRBJ2-7, is GAGVSQSPRYKVAKRGQDVALRCDPISGHVSLFWYQQALGQGPEFLTYFQNEAQLDKSGLPSDRFFAERPEGSVSTLKIQRTQQEDSAVYLCASSSEVLPYEQYFGPGTRLTVT.

The sample holds a few counts of this clone. The chain links TRBV7-9 to TRBJ1-1; D remains ambiguous. The CDR3 is 14 amino acids. Trimming cost V 1 base and J 0 bases, with 6 bases left between them. CDR1 and CDR2 (germline): SEHNR, FQNEAQ (reference sequence). CDR3 amino acids: CASSLGRMNTEAFF. CDR3 DNA: TGTGCCAGCAGCTTAGGGAGGATGAACACTGAAGCTTTCTTT.

The rearrangement joins TRBV6-1 to TRBJ1-2; 8 nucleotides align to TRBD1. Germline CDR1 is MNHNS and CDR2 is SASEGT. This CDR3 region has 13 residues. The junction had 2 bases not matched to a gene; V was cut back by 6 bases and J by 2 bases. The DNA for the CDR3 is TGTGCCAGCAGCAGGGGGCCGAACTATGGCTACACCTTC. This codes for CASSRGPNYGYTF.

J is TRBJ1-1 and V is TRBV20-1; no definite D call. Germline lookup yields CDR1 DFQATT and CDR2 SNEGSKA (reference sequence). Deletions cut 0 bases from V and 6 bases from J, with 5 bases between. This CDR3 is built from 11 residues. The CDR3: CSARDWPEAFF. The CDR3 region has the DNA TGCAGTGCTAGAGATTGGCCTGAAGCTTTCTTT.

V usage is TRBV7-8 and J usage is TRBJ2-7, with TRBD1 matching over 7 bases. Germline loops: CDR1 SGHVS, CDR2 FQNEAQ. There are 15 residues in the CDR3. J gave up 2 bases and V 1 base, and 5 bases lay outside the gene matches. The CDR3 sequence: CASSLVRQGAYEQYF. The CDR3 DNA reads TGTGCCAGCAGCTTAGTCCGGCAGGGGGCCTACGAGCAGTACTTC.

The V and J genes are TRBV7-2 and TRBJ2-1; 9 bases line up with TRBD1. With V trimmed by 6 bases and J by 6 bases, 9 bases remained unmatched. CDR1 SGHTA and CDR2 FQGNSA come from the germline V gene. The CDR3 sequence is 15 residues long. The CDR3 sequence is CASRSQGARFNEQFF. The CDR3 DNA reads TGTGCCAGCAGATCACAGGGGGCTAGGTTCAATGAGCAGTTCTTC.

The rearrangement uses TRBV11-2 and TRBJ2-1, with 9 bases identical to TRBD2. J lost 4 bases, V lost 5 bases, and 6 bases had no gene match. Looked up from germline, CDR1 is SGHAT and CDR2 is FQNNGV. CDR3 size: 15 residues. The CDR3 protein is CASSPGTSFYNEQFF. For the CDR3, the DNA is TGTGCCAGCAGCCCCGGGACTAGCTTTTACAATGAGCAGTTCTTC.

The chain couples TRBV2 to TRBJ2-1; 7 bases are a match to TRBD1. The CDR3 extends over 15 amino acids. The V gene's germline CDR1 is SNHLY and CDR2 FYNNEI. J lost 0 bases, V lost 6 bases, and 5 bases had no gene match. CDR3 bases: TGTGCCAGCAGAGACAGGGCGAGCTCCTACAATGAGCAGTTCTTC. This gives the protein CASRDRASSYNEQFF. Full variable domain (outside the CDR3, taken from reference TRBV2 and TRBJ2-1): EPEVTQTPSHQVTQMGQEVILRCVPISNHLYFYWYRQILGQKVEFLVSFYNNEISEKSEIFDDQFSVERPDGSNFTLKIRSTKLEDSAMYFCASRDRASSYNEQFFGPGTRLTVL.

The chain recombines TRBV5-1 with TRBJ2-7; a possible D gene is TRBD1 (6 bases). With 1 base removed from V and 5 bases from J, the gap between germline ends came to 16 bases. Germline values: CDR1 SGHRS, CDR2 YFSETQ. The CDR3 is made up of 15 amino acids. The CDR3 spells CASSLSRTVYHEQYF. For the CDR3, the DNA is TGCGCCAGCAGCTTGTCCCGGACAGTCTACCACGAGCAGTACTTC.

This clone was counted at least ten times. The chain links TRBV5-1 to TRBJ2-3, with D perhaps matching TRBD1 (6 bases). The V gene lost 1 base and the J gene lost 5 bases, with 11 bases spanning the gap. The germline V gene has CDR1 SGHRS and CDR2 YFSETQ. The length of the CDR3 is 14 residues. This CDR3 is CASSLNQGRDTQYF. In DNA form, the CDR3 reads TGCGCCAGCAGCTTGAACCAGGGGAGAGATACGCAGTATTTT.

The chain combines TRBV5-1 with TRBJ1-5; D call uncertain. V was clipped by 3 bases and J by 0 bases, with 13 bases between them. The germline V gene encodes CDR1 SGHRS and CDR2 YFSETQ. The CDR3 spans 16 residues. The CDR3 region is CASSSEAVDSNQPQHF. In DNA, the CDR3 is TGCGCCAGCAGCTCCGAGGCAGTAGATAGCAATCAGCCCCAGCATTTT.

The chain uses TRBV4-1 and TRBJ1-5; TRBD1 matches 7 bases. The germline V gene has CDR1 MGHRA and CDR2 YSYEKL. The CDR3 totals 18 residues. V was pared by 1 base and J by 0 bases, with 9 bases of the junction left unmatched. In DNA, the CDR3 is TGCGCCAGCAGCCAAGGTTTCAGGGGGTTTTATAGCAATCAGCCCCAGCATTTT. It translates to CASSQGFRGFYSNQPQHF.

This chain joins TRBV6-1 and TRBJ2-1; perhaps TRBD1 as D (6 bases). In germline, CDR1 is MNHNS, CDR2 SASEGT. The CDR3 has 13 residues. V lost 6 bases to trimming and J lost 8 bases, with 14 bases between them. The CDR3 protein is CASRADSRYEQFF. The DNA for the CDR3 is TGTGCCAGCAGGGCGGACAGTCGCTATGAGCAGTTCTTC.